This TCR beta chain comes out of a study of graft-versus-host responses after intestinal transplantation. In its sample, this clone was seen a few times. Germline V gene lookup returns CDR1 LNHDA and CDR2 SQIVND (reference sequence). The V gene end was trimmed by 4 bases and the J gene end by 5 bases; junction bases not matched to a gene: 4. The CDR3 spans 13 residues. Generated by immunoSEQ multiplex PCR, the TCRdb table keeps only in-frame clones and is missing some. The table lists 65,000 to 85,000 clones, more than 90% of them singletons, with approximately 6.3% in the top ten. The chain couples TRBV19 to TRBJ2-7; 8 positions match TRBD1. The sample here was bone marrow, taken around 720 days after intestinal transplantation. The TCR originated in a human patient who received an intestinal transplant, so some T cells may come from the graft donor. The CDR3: CASSTGQGNEQYF. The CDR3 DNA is TGTGCCAGTAGTACAGGACAGGGCAACGAGCAGTACTTC. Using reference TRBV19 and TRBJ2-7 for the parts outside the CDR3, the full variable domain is DGGITQSPKYLFRKEGQNVTLSCEQNLNHDAMYWYRQDPGQGLRLIYYSQIVNDFQKGDIAEGYSVSREKKESFPLTVTSAQKNPTAFYLCASSTGQGNEQYFGPGTRLTVT.